This T cell receptor (beta chain) comes out of a study of blood T cell repertoires in COVID-19. Study-level background: Donors in the United States, Italy and Spain gave samples during acute or convalescent COVID-19.

Trimming took off 7 bases at V and 1 base at J, with 28 bases between the two ends. This CDR3 has 19 residues. Germline lookup yields CDR1 LNHDA and CDR2 SQIVND (reference sequence). Sequencing was performed with immunoSEQ multiplex PCR; in TCRdb, only in-frame clones are kept and a portion is missing. The profile shows 150,000 to 200,000 clones, 85% to 95% of them singletons. The receptor was derived from a woman between 45 and 60 years old with acute or convalescent COVID-19. The chain is built from TRBV19 and TRBJ1-2, with D unclear. Sequences were obtained from peripheral blood. The CDR3 region has the DNA TGTGCCAGTATAGCCGCCGCGCCCCGCCCATGGCAGCTTAACTATGGCTACACCTTC. It is translated as CASIAAAPRPWQLNYGYTF.